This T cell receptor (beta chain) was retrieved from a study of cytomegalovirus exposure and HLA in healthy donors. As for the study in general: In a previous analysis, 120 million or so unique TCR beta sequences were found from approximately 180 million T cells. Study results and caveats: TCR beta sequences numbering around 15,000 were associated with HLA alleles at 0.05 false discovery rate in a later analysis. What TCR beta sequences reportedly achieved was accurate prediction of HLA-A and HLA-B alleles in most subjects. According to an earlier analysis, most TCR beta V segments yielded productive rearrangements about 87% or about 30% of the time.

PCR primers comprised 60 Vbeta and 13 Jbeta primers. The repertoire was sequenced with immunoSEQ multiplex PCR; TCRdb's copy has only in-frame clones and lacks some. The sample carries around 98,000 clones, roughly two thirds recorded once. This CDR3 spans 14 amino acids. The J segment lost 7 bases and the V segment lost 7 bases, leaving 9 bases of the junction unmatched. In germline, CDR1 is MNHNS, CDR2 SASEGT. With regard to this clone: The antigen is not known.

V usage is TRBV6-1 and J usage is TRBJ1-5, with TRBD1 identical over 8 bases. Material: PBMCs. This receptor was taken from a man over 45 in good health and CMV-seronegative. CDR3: CASTPDRVGQPQHF. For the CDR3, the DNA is TGTGCCAGCACCCCGGACAGGGTTGGCCAGCCCCAGCATTTT.